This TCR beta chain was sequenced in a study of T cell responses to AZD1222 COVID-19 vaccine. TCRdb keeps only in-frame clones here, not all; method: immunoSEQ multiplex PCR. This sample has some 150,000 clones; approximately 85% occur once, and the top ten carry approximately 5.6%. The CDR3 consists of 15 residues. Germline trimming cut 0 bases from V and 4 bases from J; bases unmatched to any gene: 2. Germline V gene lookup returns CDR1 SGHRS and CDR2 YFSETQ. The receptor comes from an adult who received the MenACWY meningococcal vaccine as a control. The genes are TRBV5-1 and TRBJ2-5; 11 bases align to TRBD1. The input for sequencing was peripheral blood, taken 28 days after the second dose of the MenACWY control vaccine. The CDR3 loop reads CASSLEGTGGETQYF. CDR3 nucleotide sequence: TGCGCCAGCAGCTTGGAGGGGACAGGGGGAGAGACCCAGTACTTC.